This is a list of T cell receptor beta chains from one sample in a study of cytomegalovirus exposure and HLA in healthy donors. The table came from immunoSEQ multiplex PCR; TCRdb's copy has only in-frame clones and leaves some out. The sample records 150,000 to 250,000 clones, 82% being singletons. The sequencing input was PBMCs. The receptor set was obtained from a boy younger than 10 in good health and CMV-seronegative. The CDR3 runs from the conserved cysteine through the conserved F or W. D genes are given only for firm matches. Clone sizes are given selectively: once, few, many, or a class where the clone is expanded.

j_gene	v_gene	abundance	d_gene	CDR3aa	CDR3nt
TRBJ2-7	TRBV18	.	.	CASSPLGSSYEQYF	TGTGCCAGCTCACCTCTAGGGAGCTCCTACGAGCAGTACTTC
TRBJ2-3	TRBV6-1	.	.	CASSVRGGGGSTDTQYF	TGTGCCAGCAGTGTTCGGGGTGGCGGTGGGAGCACAGATACGCAGTATTTT
TRBJ1-2	TRBV7-2	.	.	CASSLAEAGYYGYTF	TGTGCCAGCAGCTTAGCGGAGGCGGGGTACTATGGCTACACCTTC
TRBJ1-1	TRBV7-2	.	.	CASSLLAVNTEAFF	TGTGCCAGCAGCTTATTGGCAGTGAACACTGAAGCTTTCTTT
TRBJ1-5	TRBV9	.	.	CASSVGLAGQPQHF	TGTGCCAGCAGCGTAGGGTTGGCGGGGCAGCCCCAGCATTTT
TRBJ2-2	TRBV7-9	.	TRBD2	CASSLTSGGTGELFF	TGTGCCAGCAGCCTGACTAGCGGGGGCACCGGGGAGCTGTTTTTT
TRBJ1-2	TRBV6-5	.	.	CASSYRYGYTF	TGTGCCAGCAGCTACCGTTATGGCTACACCTTC
TRBJ2-3	TRBV10-1	few	.	CATPCAAERTDTQYF	TGCGCCACCCCATGTGCAGCGGAGCGCACAGATACGCAGTATTTT
TRBJ1-1	TRBV5-1	.	.	CASSLWGGDTEAFF	TGCGCCAGCAGCTTGTGGGGGGGGGACACTGAAGCTTTCTTT
TRBJ2-5	TRBV7-9	.	TRBD2	CASSLSRTSLGGETQYF	TGTGCCAGCAGCCTCTCCCGGACTAGTTTAGGAGGTGAGACCCAGTACTTC
TRBJ1-2	TRBV2	.	.	CASKRFANTF	TGTGCCAGCAAGAGGTTTGCAAACACCTTC
TRBJ1-2	TRBV4-1	few	.	CASSQLTGPYGYTF	TGCGCCAGCAGCCAACTCACAGGACCTTATGGCTACACCTTC
TRBJ2-7	TRBV18	.	.	CASSLNRNLADYEQYF	TGTGCCAGCTCACTCAACAGGAATCTCGCAGACTACGAGCAGTACTTC
TRBJ1-1	TRBV19	few	TRBD1	CASSMPGGPDTEAFF	TGTGCCAGTAGTATGCCAGGGGGCCCGGACACTGAAGCTTTCTTT
TRBJ1-6	TRBV9	.	.	CASSVGDNRGYNSPLHF	TGTGCCAGCAGCGTAGGGGACAACCGAGGCTATAATTCACCCCTCCACTTT
TRBJ2-2	TRBV6-6	.	.	CASSYASGYGELFF	TGTGCCAGCAGTTACGCTTCAGGATACGGGGAGCTGTTTTTT
TRBJ1-2	TRBV19	.	.	CASTGRDGYTF	TGTGCCAGTACCGGGCGGGATGGCTACACCTTC
TRBJ1-1	TRBV5-4	.	TRBD1	CASSPSGGNTEAFF	TGTGCCAGCAGCCCCTCAGGGGGGAACACTGAAGCTTTCTTT
TRBJ2-5	TRBV4-2	.	TRBD2	CASSQLRGAAETQYF	TGTGCCAGCAGCCAACTGCGGGGGGCCGCGGAGACCCAGTACTTC
TRBJ2-3	TRBV9	.	.	CASSVQAPTDTQYF	TGTGCCAGCAGCGTGCAGGCCCCCACAGATACGCAGTATTTT
TRBJ1-1	TRBV27	once	.	CASRRPGPNTEAFF	TGTGCCAGCAGGCGTCCAGGGCCGAACACTGAAGCTTTCTTT
TRBJ1-1	TRBV5-1	.	.	CASSGDRNTEAFF	TGCGCCAGCAGCGGAGACAGGAACACTGAAGCTTTCTTT
TRBJ2-6	TRBV18	.	.	CASSVTDSSLLTF	TGTGCCAGCTCGGTTACGGACAGTTCCCTGCTGACTTTC
TRBJ2-1	TRBV4-2	.	TRBD2	CASSQILAGGQSEQFF	TGTGCCAGCAGCCAGATTCTAGCGGGGGGGCAGAGTGAGCAGTTCTTC
TRBJ2-4	TRBV30	.	.	CAWSVTGIQYF	TGTGCCTGGAGTGTGACTGGCATTCAGTACTTC
TRBJ2-7	TRBV5-3	.	TRBD2	CARSSVAGGNYEQYF	TGTGCCAGGAGCTCCGTAGCGGGGGGAAACTACGAGCAGTACTTC
TRBJ2-2	TRBV6-1	.	TRBD2	CASSERPGGGELFF	TGTGCCAGCAGTGAACGGCCGGGGGGCGGGGAGCTGTTTTTT
TRBJ1-4	TRBV21-1	few	.	CASIPPQGVTNEKLFF	TGTGCCAGCATTCCCCCCCAGGGGGTCACTAATGAAAAACTGTTTTTT
TRBJ2-7	TRBV6-5	.	TRBD1	CASSSHRGTAYEQYF	TGTGCCAGCAGTTCTCACAGGGGAACGGCGTACGAGCAGTACTTC
TRBJ1-2	TRBV19	once	.	CASTIMGNDYTF	TGTGCCAGTACCATCATGGGCAACGACTACACCTTC
TRBJ2-1	TRBV7-3	few	TRBD2	CASSLPGTSGGNEQFF	TGTGCCAGCAGCCTCCCCGGGACTAGCGGGGGGAATGAGCAGTTCTTC
TRBJ1-1	TRBV4-1	.	TRBD1	CASSQGGQGALSSGSFF	TGCGCCAGCAGCCAAGGCGGCCAGGGGGCGCTTAGTAGTGGTTCTTTCTTT
TRBJ2-1	TRBV7-2	few	.	CASSLKLAPLRNEQFF	TGTGCCAGCAGCTTAAAGCTAGCCCCTCTGAGGAATGAGCAGTTCTTC
TRBJ1-2	TRBV7-9	.	.	CASSLAEGDYGYTF	TGTGCCAGCAGCTTAGCGGAGGGAGACTATGGCTACACCTTC
TRBJ2-7	TRBV9	.	.	CASSVDAGISYEQYF	TGTGCCAGCAGCGTAGACGCAGGGATCTCGTACGAGCAGTACTTC
TRBJ2-3	TRBV4-2	.	.	CASSQASTDTQYF	TGTGCCAGCAGCCAAGCTAGCACAGATACGCAGTATTTT
TRBJ2-1	TRBV6-5	.	.	CASSYSASVVGNEQFF	TGTGCCAGCAGTTATTCCGCTAGCGTAGTTGGGAATGAGCAGTTCTTC
TRBJ1-4	TRBV7-8	once	.	CASSARGGTNEKLFF	TGTGCCAGCAGCGCCCGAGGCGGAACTAATGAAAAACTGTTTTTT
TRBJ2-5	TRBV7-8	.	TRBD1	CASSRDRIETQYF	TGTGCCAGCAGCCGGGACAGGATCGAGACCCAGTACTTC
TRBJ2-7	TRBV7-2	few	TRBD2	CASSLGWAGGYEQYF	TGTGCCAGCAGCTTAGGGTGGGCGGGGGGCTACGAGCAGTACTTC
TRBJ2-7	TRBV2	once	TRBD1	CASVLPGQSSYEQYF	TGTGCCAGCGTTTTGCCGGGACAGAGCTCCTACGAGCAGTACTTC
TRBJ1-5	TRBV9	.	TRBD1	CASSPRTGRVRSNQPQHF	TGTGCCAGCAGCCCGCGGACAGGGAGAGTAAGGAGCAATCAGCCCCAGCATTTT
TRBJ2-1	TRBV6-1	.	TRBD2	CASNGLAGAYNEQFF	TGTGCCAGCAATGGACTAGCGGGGGCTTACAATGAGCAGTTCTTC
TRBJ1-2	TRBV25-1	once	TRBD1	CASMPGQKFHGYTF	TGTGCCAGCATGCCGGGACAGAAGTTCCATGGCTACACCTTC
TRBJ1-5	TRBV29-1	.	TRBD1	CSAMGQGVNQPQHF	TGCAGCGCCATGGGACAGGGGGTAAATCAGCCCCAGCATTTT
TRBJ1-2	TRBV6-5	.	.	CASSPTAGSNYGYTF	TGTGCCAGCTCGCCAACGGCAGGAAGTAACTATGGCTACACCTTC
TRBJ2-1	TRBV5-4	.	TRBD2	CASIHGSGGSSGYNEQFF	TGTGCCAGCATCCACGGAAGCGGGGGGTCCTCAGGGTACAATGAGCAGTTCTTC
TRBJ2-7	TRBV29-1	.	TRBD1	CSVTTGGSYEQYF	TGCAGCGTAACGACAGGGGGCAGCTACGAGCAGTACTTC
TRBJ1-1	TRBV2	.	TRBD1	CASSEAPGGRTEAFF	TGTGCCAGCAGTGAAGCCCCAGGGGGCAGGACTGAAGCTTTCTTT
TRBJ1-1	TRBV13	.	.	CASIVVVADMNTEAFF	TGTGCCAGCATCGTCGTAGTGGCAGACATGAACACTGAAGCTTTCTTT